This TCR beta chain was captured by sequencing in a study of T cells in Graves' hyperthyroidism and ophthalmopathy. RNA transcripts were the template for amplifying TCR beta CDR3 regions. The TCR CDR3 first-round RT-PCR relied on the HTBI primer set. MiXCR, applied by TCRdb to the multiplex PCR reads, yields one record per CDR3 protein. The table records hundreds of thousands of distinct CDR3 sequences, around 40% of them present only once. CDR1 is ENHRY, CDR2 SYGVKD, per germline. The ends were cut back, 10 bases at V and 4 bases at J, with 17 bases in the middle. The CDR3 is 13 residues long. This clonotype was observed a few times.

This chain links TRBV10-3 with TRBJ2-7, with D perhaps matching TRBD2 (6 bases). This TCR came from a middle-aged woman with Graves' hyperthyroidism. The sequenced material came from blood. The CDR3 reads CASRETSNYEQYF. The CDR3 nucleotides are TGTGCCAGCAGGGAGACTAGTAATTACGAGCAGTACTTC.